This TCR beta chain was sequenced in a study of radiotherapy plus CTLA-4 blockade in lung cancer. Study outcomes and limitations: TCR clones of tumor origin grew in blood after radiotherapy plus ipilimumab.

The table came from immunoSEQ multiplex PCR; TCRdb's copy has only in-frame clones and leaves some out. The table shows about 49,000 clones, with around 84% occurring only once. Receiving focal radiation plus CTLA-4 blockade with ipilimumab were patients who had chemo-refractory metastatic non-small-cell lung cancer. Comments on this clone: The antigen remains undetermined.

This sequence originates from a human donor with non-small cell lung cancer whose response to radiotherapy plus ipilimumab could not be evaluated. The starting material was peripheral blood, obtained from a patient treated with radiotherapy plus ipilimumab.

This CDR3 reads CASRRQGVGTEAFF. For the CDR3, the DNA is TGTGCCAGCAGGAGACAGGGGGTTGGAACTGAAGCTTTCTTT. This chain connects TRBV6-5 to TRBJ1-1, with 9 bases identical to TRBD1. V gave up 6 bases and J gave up 5 bases; unmatched junction bases: 7. From germline, CDR1 is MNHEY and CDR2 SVGAGI. This CDR3 region has 14 residues.